Listed below are T cell receptor beta chains from one sample, sequenced in a study of blood T cell repertoires in COVID-19. TCRdb's copy holds only in-frame clones and misses some; the assay was immunoSEQ multiplex PCR. Of roughly 380,000 clones in the sample, approximately 90% were seen once. The sequencing sample was made of peripheral blood. The receptors originated from a woman aged 40-49 years with COVID-19, enrolled during active disease. Both conserved end residues are part of each CDR3. The D gene is left open where the match is weak. Clone size is not always given. Where it is, it says once, few, many or a class for expanded clones.

length: 15; V: TRBV6-5; size: few; J: TRBJ2-1; D: .; DNA: TGTGCCAGCAGCCCGACCGGGCAGGGATACAATGAGCAGTTCTTC; CDR3: CASSPTGQGYNEQFF
length: 15; V: TRBV15; size: .; J: TRBJ2-1; D: .; DNA: TGTGCCACAGGGAAATTCAGGGGTAACGACAATGAGCAGTTCTTC; CDR3: CATGKFRGNDNEQFF
length: 13; V: TRBV9; size: .; J: TRBJ1-1; D: TRBD1; DNA: TGTGCCAGCACCAGGGGGGAGAACACTGAAGCTTTCTTT; CDR3: CASTRGENTEAFF
length: 16; V: TRBV7-3; size: .; J: TRBJ2-3; D: .; DNA: TGTGCCAGCAGCCCCGGGGCGGGGCCAAGCACAGATACGCAGTATTTT; CDR3: CASSPGAGPSTDTQYF
length: 16; V: TRBV7-9; size: once; J: TRBJ1-1; D: .; DNA: TGTGCCAGCAGCTTACCAGCCGGGACTGCGAACACTGAAGCTTTCTTT; CDR3: CASSLPAGTANTEAFF
length: 14; V: TRBV30; size: .; J: TRBJ1-4; D: .; DNA: TGTGCCTGGAGCCCACAGGGCTGGGGCGAAAAACTGTTTTTT; CDR3: CAWSPQGWGEKLFF
length: 14; V: TRBV11-2; size: .; J: TRBJ1-1; D: .; DNA: TGTGCCAGCAGCTTGGTGCGGGGGGACACTGAAGCTTTCTTT; CDR3: CASSLVRGDTEAFF
length: 14; V: TRBV7-9; size: .; J: TRBJ1-2; D: .; DNA: TGTGCCAGCAGCTTAACGGGGGGCGCTTGGGGCTACACCTTC; CDR3: CASSLTGGAWGYTF
length: 16; V: TRBV15; size: few; J: TRBJ2-1; D: TRBD2; DNA: TGTGCCACCAGAACTAGCGGGGGTATCTCCTACAATGAGCAGTTCTTC; CDR3: CATRTSGGISYNEQFF
length: 13; V: TRBV5-4; size: .; J: TRBJ1-2; D: .; DNA: TGTGCCAGCAGCTTGCCCCCTCGCTATGGCTACACCTTC; CDR3: CASSLPPRYGYTF
length: 16; V: TRBV7-6; size: .; J: TRBJ2-1; D: .; DNA: TGTGCCAGCAGCCAGGTGGGGGGGCGAATTGTGAATGAGCAGTTCTTC; CDR3: CASSQVGGRIVNEQFF
length: 14; V: TRBV7-9; size: .; J: TRBJ2-5; D: .; DNA: TGTGCCAGCAGTTCCGGACAGTACCAAGAGACCCAGTACTTC; CDR3: CASSSGQYQETQYF
length: 16; V: TRBV18; size: .; J: TRBJ1-5; D: .; DNA: TGTGCCAGCTCCCCTACCATGGGGGAGGGGAGTCAGCCCCAGCATTTT; CDR3: CASSPTMGEGSQPQHF
length: 17; V: TRBV4-3; size: once; J: TRBJ1-4; D: .; DNA: TGCGCCAGCAGCCAAGAAAATAGGGGAAAGGGAGGTGAAAAACTGTTTTTT; CDR3: CASSQENRGKGGEKLFF
length: 14; V: TRBV6-5; size: .; J: TRBJ1-2; D: TRBD1; DNA: TGTGCCAGCAGTTTCAAAGGGGGCGCCTGGGGCTACACCTTC; CDR3: CASSFKGGAWGYTF
length: 15; V: TRBV7-8; size: .; J: TRBJ1-1; D: .; DNA: TGTGCCAGCTTGCTTAGCGGGGCCAAGAACACTGAAGCTTTCTTT; CDR3: CASLLSGAKNTEAFF
length: 14; V: TRBV5-1; size: .; J: TRBJ1-5; D: .; DNA: TGCGCCAGCAGCTTAGCAGGGGAGGGACAGCCCCAGCATTTT; CDR3: CASSLAGEGQPQHF
length: 14; V: TRBV7-2; size: .; J: TRBJ1-6; D: .; DNA: TGTGCCAGTAACCAGGGGCTCTATAATTCACCCCTCCACTTT; CDR3: CASNQGLYNSPLHF
length: 15; V: TRBV7-2; size: .; J: TRBJ1-5; D: TRBD1; DNA: TGTGCCAGCAGCTTACAACAGGGGGCGCGTCAGCCCCAGCATTTT; CDR3: CASSLQQGARQPQHF
length: 15; V: TRBV19; size: .; J: TRBJ1-1; D: .; DNA: TGTGCCAGTAGTATAGGTAGCCTCTGGTGGACTGAAGCTTTCTTT; CDR3: CASSIGSLWWTEAFF
length: 15; V: TRBV27; size: .; J: TRBJ2-7; D: .; DNA: TGTGCCAGCAGCCGGATAGCGGAAAGCTCCTACGAGCAGTACTTC; CDR3: CASSRIAESSYEQYF
length: 16; V: TRBV25-1; size: once; J: TRBJ1-3; D: .; DNA: TGTGCCAGCAGTATATACAGGGTCAGCTCTGGAAACACCATATATTTT; CDR3: CASSIYRVSSGNTIYF
length: 15; V: TRBV25-1; size: once; J: TRBJ2-5; D: .; DNA: TGTGCCAGCAGTGAACAGACAGGCCTACAAGAGACCCAGTACTTC; CDR3: CASSEQTGLQETQYF
length: 13; V: TRBV6-2/TRBV6-3; size: .; J: TRBJ2-3; D: .; DNA: TGTGCCAGCAGTTTGGCAGGTTCACATACGCAGTATTTT; CDR3: CASSLAGSHTQYF
length: 14; V: TRBV27; size: .; J: TRBJ1-6; D: .; DNA: TGTGCCAGCAGAATCCAGGGGATTAATTCACCCCTCCACTTT; CDR3: CASRIQGINSPLHF
length: 15; V: TRBV7-3; size: .; J: TRBJ2-3; D: .; DNA: TGTGCCAGCAGCTTAACAGGGGCCCTCACAGATACGCAGTATTTT; CDR3: CASSLTGALTDTQYF
length: 11; V: TRBV12-3/TRBV12-4; size: .; J: TRBJ1-2; D: .; DNA: TGTGCCAGCAGGCCAAGCGTCGGCTACACCTTC; CDR3: CASRPSVGYTF
length: 17; V: TRBV5-1; size: .; J: TRBJ2-6; D: TRBD2; DNA: TGCGCCAGCAGCCTGAGGCAGGGAGGGTCTGGGGCCAACGTCCTGACTTTC; CDR3: CASSLRQGGSGANVLTF